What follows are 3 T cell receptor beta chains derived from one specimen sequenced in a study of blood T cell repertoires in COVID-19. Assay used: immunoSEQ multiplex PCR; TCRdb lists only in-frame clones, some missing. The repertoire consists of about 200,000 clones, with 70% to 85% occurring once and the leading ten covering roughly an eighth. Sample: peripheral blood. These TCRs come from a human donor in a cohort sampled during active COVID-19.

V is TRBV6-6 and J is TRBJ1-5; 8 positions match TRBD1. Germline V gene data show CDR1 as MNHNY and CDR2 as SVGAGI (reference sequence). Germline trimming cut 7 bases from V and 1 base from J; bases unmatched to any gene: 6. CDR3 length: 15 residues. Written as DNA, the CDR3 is TGTGCCAGCAACAGACGACAGGGGAGCAATCAGCCCCAGCATTTT. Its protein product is CASNRRQGSNQPQHF.

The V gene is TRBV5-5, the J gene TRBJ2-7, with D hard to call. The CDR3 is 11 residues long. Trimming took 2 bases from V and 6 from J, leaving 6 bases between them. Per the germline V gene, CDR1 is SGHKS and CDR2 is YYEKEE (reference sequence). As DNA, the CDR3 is TGTGCCAGCAGCTTCGGTCTCGAGCAGTACTTC. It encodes CASSFGLEQYF. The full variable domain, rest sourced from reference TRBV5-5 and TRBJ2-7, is DAGVTQSPTHLIKTRGQQVTLRCSPISGHKSVSWYQQVLGQGPQFIFQYYEKEERGRGNFPDRFSARQFPNYSSELNVNALLLGDSALYLCASSFGLEQYFGPGTRLTVT.

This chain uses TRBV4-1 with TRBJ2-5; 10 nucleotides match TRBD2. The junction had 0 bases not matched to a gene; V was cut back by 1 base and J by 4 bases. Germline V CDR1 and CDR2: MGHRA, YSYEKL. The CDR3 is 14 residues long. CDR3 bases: TGCGCCAGCAGCCAAGGACTAGCGGGAGAGACCCAGTACTTC. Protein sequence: CASSQGLAGETQYF.